Each of the 8 T cell receptor beta chains below was sequenced from the same sample in a study of T cell responses to AZD1222 COVID-19 vaccine. Assay: immunoSEQ multiplex PCR; the TCRdb copy retains only in-frame clones and omits some. The sample gives 150,000 or so clones, 90% to 95% of which show up once; around 0.9% is in the top ten. The specimen comprised peripheral blood, sampled on day 0 of AZD1222 vaccination. The source is an adult in good health.

The rearrangement joins TRBV7-3 to TRBJ2-3, with 8 bases fitting TRBD2. V was clipped by 0 bases and J by 4 bases; unmatched bases: 6. The germline V gene has CDR1 SGHTA and CDR2 FQGTGA. The CDR3 extends over 16 amino acids. CDR3 DNA: TGTGCCAGCAGCTTAACGTTGCCGGGGGGGCCAGATACGCAGTATTTT. It specifies CASSLTLPGGPDTQYF.

The table lists this clone with a count of one. The chain recombines TRBV6-6 with TRBJ1-1, with 11 bases aligning to TRBD1. The V gene's germline CDR1 is MNHNY and CDR2 SVGAGI (reference sequence). V was pared by 5 bases and J by 11 bases, with 10 bases of the junction left unmatched. The CDR3 runs 14 residues. The CDR3, as DNA: TGTGCCAGCAGTCTACCCGGGACAGGGGGTAATGCTTTCTTT. As protein: CASSLPGTGGNAFF.

J is TRBJ2-7 and V is TRBV5-1; 8 bases align to TRBD1. The trim removed 1 base at V and 0 bases at J, leaving 3 bases unmatched. The CDR3 has 15 residues. Looked up from germline, CDR1 is SGHRS and CDR2 is YFSETQ. The CDR3: CASSLRTGNSYEQYF. CDR3 in DNA: TGCGCCAGCAGCTTGAGGACAGGGAACTCCTACGAGCAGTACTTC. Using reference TRBV5-1 and TRBJ2-7 for the parts outside the CDR3, the full variable domain is KAGVTQTPRYLIKTRGQQVTLSCSPISGHRSVSWYQQTPGQGLQFLFEYFSETQRNKGNFPGRFSGRQFSNSRSEMNVSTLELGDSALYLCASSLRTGNSYEQYFGPGTRLTVT.

This clone occurred once. J is TRBJ1-4 and V is TRBV5-1; the D is unclear. V was trimmed by 0 bases and J by 2 bases, leaving 5 bases between them. The CDR3 sequence is 14 residues long. The germline V gene has CDR1 SGHRS and CDR2 YFSETQ. The CDR3 sequence: CASSLGGTNEKLFF. The CDR3 bases are TGCGCCAGCAGCTTGGGTGGCACTAATGAAAAACTGTTTTTT.

V and J are TRBV15 and TRBJ2-5, with unresolved D. V was trimmed by 3 bases and J by 7 bases, leaving 6 bases between them. Germline lookup yields CDR1 LNHNV and CDR2 YYDKDF (reference sequence). The CDR3 loop spans 11 amino acids. The CDR3: CATSSGWTQYF. CDR3 in DNA: TGTGCCACCAGCAGTGGTTGGACCCAGTACTTC. The full variable domain, with the rest looked up from reference TRBV15 and TRBJ2-5, is DAMVIQNPRYQVTQFGKPVTLSCSQTLNHNVMYWYQQKSSQAPKLLFHYYDKDFNNEADTPDNFQSRRPNTSFCFLDIRSPGLGDTAMYLCATSSGWTQYFGPGTRLLVL.

This chain links TRBV3-1 (or the pseudogene TRBV3-2) with TRBJ1-5; D is uncertain. The germline gives CDR1 LGHDT, CDR2 YNNKEL (reference sequence). The V gene lost 5 bases and the J gene lost 7 bases, with 18 bases spanning the gap. The CDR3 runs 15 residues. The CDR3 nucleotides are TGTGCCAGCAGCTCCAACAGTCTCTCTCCCCAGCCCCAGCATTTT. Protein sequence: CASSSNSLSPQPQHF.

The chain employs TRBV10-3 and TRBJ1-5; D uncertain. V was shortened by 0 bases and J by 4 bases, with 13 bases between the two germline ends. The CDR3 totals 16 residues. Germline-derived CDR1 and CDR2 are ENHRY and SYGVKD. The CDR3, as DNA: TGTGCCATCAGTGAGTCAAAGGGCCTGGGGAATCAGCCCCAGCATTTT. Translating gives CAISESKGLGNQPQHF.

The rearrangement joins TRBV5-5 to TRBJ2-7, with D possibly matching TRBD2 (5 bases). CDR1 SGHKS and CDR2 YYEKEE come from the germline V gene (reference sequence). Trimming removed 1 base from V and 5 bases from J, with 13 bases in between. This CDR3 is 14 amino acids long. The CDR3 reads CASSLFEGLDEQYF. DNA of the CDR3: TGTGCCAGCAGCTTGTTCGAGGGTCTCGACGAGCAGTACTTC.